This TCR beta chain was recovered during a study of blood T cell repertoires in COVID-19. Everyone who took part was roughly 18 to 90 years old, and they came from 24 US areas. Participant-reported clinical history was the basis for cohort assignment. This CDR3 is built from 13 residues. Germline V CDR1 and CDR2: KGHSH, LQKENI. V lost 4 bases and J lost 1, with 8 bases in between. Libraries were prepared by immunoSEQ multiplex PCR; TCRdb keeps only in-frame clonotypes and omits some of them. The sample yields about 180,000 clones, more than 75% seen once. The gene calls are TRBV18 and TRBJ2-7; D may be TRBD1 (6 bases). This receptor was taken from a woman under 40 who had recovered from COVID-19. Sequencing was performed on PBMCs or T cells enriched from blood (not recorded which). DNA of the CDR3: TGTGCCAGCTCACTGGGGGCGTCCTACGAGCAGTACTTC. Amino acids: CASSLGASYEQYF. The full variable domain, rest sourced from reference TRBV18 and TRBJ2-7, is NAGVMQNPRHLVRRRGQEARLRCSPMKGHSHVYWYRQLPEEGLKFMVYLQKENIIDESGMPKERFSAEFPKEGPSILRIQQVVRGDSAAYFCASSLGASYEQYFGPGTRLTVT.